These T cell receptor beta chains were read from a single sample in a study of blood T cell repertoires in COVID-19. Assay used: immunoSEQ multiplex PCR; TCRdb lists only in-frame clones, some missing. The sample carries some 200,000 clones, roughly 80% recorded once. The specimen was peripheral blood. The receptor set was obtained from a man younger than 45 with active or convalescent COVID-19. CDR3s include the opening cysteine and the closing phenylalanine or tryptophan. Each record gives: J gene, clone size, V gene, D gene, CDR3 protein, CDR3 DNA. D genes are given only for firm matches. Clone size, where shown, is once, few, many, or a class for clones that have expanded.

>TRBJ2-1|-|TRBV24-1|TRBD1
CATSDRTGGSYNEQFF
TGTGCCACCAGTGATCGGACAGGGGGCTCCTACAATGAGCAGTTCTTC
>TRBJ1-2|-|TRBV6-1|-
CASSEVGFVGAYGYTF
TGTGCCAGCAGTGAAGTGGGGTTCGTTGGGGCATATGGCTACACCTTC
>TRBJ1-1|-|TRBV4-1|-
CASSQVGGRGLSEAFF
TGCGCCAGCAGCCAAGTTGGAGGCAGGGGATTATCTGAAGCTTTCTTT
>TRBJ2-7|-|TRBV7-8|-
CASSLIYEQYF
TGTGCCAGCAGCTTAATATACGAGCAGTACTTC
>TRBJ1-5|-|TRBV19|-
CASSRTVYSNQPQHF
TGTGCCAGTAGTAGGACAGTCTATAGCAATCAGCCCCAGCATTTT
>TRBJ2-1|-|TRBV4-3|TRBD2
CASSQDPGLAGGPSSYNEQFF
TGCGCCAGCAGCCAAGATCCGGGACTAGCGGGAGGTCCGAGCTCCTACAATGAGCAGTTCTTC
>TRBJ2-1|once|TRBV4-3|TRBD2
CASSLGTSGGNEQFF
TGCGCCAGCAGCCTCGGGACGAGCGGGGGTAATGAGCAGTTCTTC
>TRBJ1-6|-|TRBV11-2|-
CASSQDQQGNSPLHF
TGTGCCAGCAGCCAAGACCAGCAGGGTAATTCACCCCTCCACTTT
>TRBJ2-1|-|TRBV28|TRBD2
CASSPLREGRGNEQFF
TGTGCCAGCAGTCCCCTGAGGGAGGGGAGGGGCAATGAGCAGTTCTTC
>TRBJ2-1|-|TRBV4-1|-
CASSQVPRGAYSYNEQFF
TGCGCCAGCAGCCAAGTCCCGCGTGGGGCCTACTCCTACAATGAGCAGTTCTTC
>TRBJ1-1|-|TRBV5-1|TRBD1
CASLGTGDTEAFF
TGCGCCAGCCTTGGGACAGGCGACACTGAAGCTTTCTTT
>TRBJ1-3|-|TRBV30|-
CAWSVPMDTIYF
TGTGCCTGGAGTGTACCTATGGACACCATATATTTT
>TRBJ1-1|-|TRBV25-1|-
CASSESSRRVSTEAFF
TGTGCCAGCAGTGAATCAAGTCGTCGAGTGTCCACTGAAGCTTTCTTT
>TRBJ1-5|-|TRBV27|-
CASSHKGGAVGNQPQHF
TGTGCCAGCAGTCACAAAGGAGGGGCCGTCGGCAATCAGCCCCAGCATTTT
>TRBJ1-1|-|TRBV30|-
CAWSVPSWAVNTEAFF
TGTGCCTGGAGTGTACCCTCCTGGGCTGTGAACACTGAAGCTTTCTTT
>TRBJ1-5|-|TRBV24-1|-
CATGRRVSHQPQHF
TGTGCCACCGGGAGGAGGGTATCACATCAGCCCCAGCATTTT
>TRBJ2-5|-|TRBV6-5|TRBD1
CASSRPGTFTGAQYF
TGTGCCAGCAGCCGTCCCGGGACGTTTACAGGGGCCCAGTACTTC
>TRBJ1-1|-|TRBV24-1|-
CATSDHGFEAFF
TGTGCCACCAGTGATCACGGGTTTGAAGCTTTCTTT
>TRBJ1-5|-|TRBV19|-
CAVTSGTRKPQHF
TGTGCCGTTACTTCCGGGACAAGAAAGCCCCAGCATTTT
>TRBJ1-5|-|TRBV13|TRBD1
CASSRGQGVQPQHF
TGTGCCAGCAGCCGCGGACAGGGTGTCCAGCCCCAGCATTTT
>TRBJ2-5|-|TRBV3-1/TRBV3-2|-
CASSQVLGGRRQETQYF
TGTGCCAGCAGCCAAGTCCTAGGGGGTCGGAGACAAGAGACCCAGTACTTC
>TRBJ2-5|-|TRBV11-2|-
CASSQKETQYF
TGTGCCAGCAGTCAGAAAGAGACCCAGTACTTC
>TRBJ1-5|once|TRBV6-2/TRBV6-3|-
CASSPSGTRTPPQHF
TGTGCCAGCAGTCCGTCCGGGACACGAACTCCCCCCCAGCATTTT
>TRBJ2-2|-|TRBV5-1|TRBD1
CASSWRPGTGITGELFF
TGCGCCAGCAGCTGGCGGCCCGGGACAGGGATTACCGGGGAGCTGTTTTTT
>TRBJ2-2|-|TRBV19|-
CASRTTGANTGELFF
TGTGCCAGTAGAACAACCGGAGCGAACACCGGGGAGCTGTTTTTT
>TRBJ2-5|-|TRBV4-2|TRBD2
CASSGTSGRPQETQYF
TGTGCCAGCAGTGGGACTAGCGGGAGACCCCAAGAGACCCAGTACTTC
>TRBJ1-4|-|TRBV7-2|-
CASSAARGGGEKLFF
TGTGCCAGCAGCGCCGCCCGGGGGGGAGGGGAAAAACTGTTTTTT
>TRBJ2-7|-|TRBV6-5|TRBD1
CASSYSGDREAYEQYF
TGTGCCAGCAGTTACTCGGGGGACAGGGAAGCATACGAGCAGTACTTC
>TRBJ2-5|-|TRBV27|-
CASSSRTSGETQYF
TGTGCCAGCAGTTCCCGGACCAGCGGAGAGACCCAGTACTTC
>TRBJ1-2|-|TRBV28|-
CASTPGDGNYGYTF
TGTGCCAGCACCCCGGGGGACGGGAACTATGGCTACACCTTC
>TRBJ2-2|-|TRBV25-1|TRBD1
CASSEDRDTGELFF
TGTGCCAGCAGTGAGGACAGGGACACCGGGGAGCTGTTTTTT
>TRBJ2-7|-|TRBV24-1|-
CATRSPSYEQYF
TGTGCCACCCGGTCACCTAGCTACGAGCAGTACTTC
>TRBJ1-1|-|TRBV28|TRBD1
CASSTGGTEAFF
TGTGCCAGCAGTACAGGGGGCACTGAAGCTTTCTTT
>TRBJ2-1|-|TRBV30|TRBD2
CAWRSAGGNEQFF
TGTGCCTGGAGGTCAGCGGGGGGTAATGAGCAGTTCTTC
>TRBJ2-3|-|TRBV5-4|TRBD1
CARARGQGTDTQYF
TGTGCCAGAGCTCGGGGACAGGGCACAGATACGCAGTATTTT
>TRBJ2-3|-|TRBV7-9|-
CASTPGVDTQYF
TGTGCCAGCACCCCGGGGGTAGATACGCAGTATTTT
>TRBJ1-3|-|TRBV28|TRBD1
CASLPAGQGGSGNTIYF
TGTGCCAGCCTTCCCGCGGGACAGGGAGGATCCGGAAACACCATATATTTT
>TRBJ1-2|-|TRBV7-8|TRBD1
CASSHGGQGHYGYTF
TGTGCCAGCAGCCATGGGGGACAGGGGCACTATGGCTACACCTTC
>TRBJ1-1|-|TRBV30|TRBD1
CAWGARTGYTEAFF
TGTGCCTGGGGAGCGCGGACAGGATACACTGAAGCTTTCTTT
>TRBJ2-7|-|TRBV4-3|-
CASSPLRGQIYEQYF
TGCGCCAGCAGCCCACTACGCGGACAAATCTACGAGCAGTACTTC
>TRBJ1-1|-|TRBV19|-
CASSTFTEAFF
TGTGCCAGTAGTACGTTCACTGAAGCTTTCTTT
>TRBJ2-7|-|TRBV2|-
CASSKGPSEQYF
TGTGCCAGTTCGAAGGGGCCGAGTGAGCAGTACTTC
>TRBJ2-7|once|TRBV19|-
CASSKMISAYEQYF
TGTGCCAGTAGTAAAATGATTAGCGCCTACGAGCAGTACTTC
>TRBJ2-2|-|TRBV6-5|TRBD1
CASSQGQSNTGELFF
TGTGCCAGCAGTCAGGGACAGTCAAATACCGGGGAGCTGTTTTTT
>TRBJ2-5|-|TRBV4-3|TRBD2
CASSQVGAGWETQYF
TGCGCCAGCAGCCAAGTAGGAGCGGGATGGGAGACCCAGTACTTC
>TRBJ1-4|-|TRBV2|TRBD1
CASVEGAVQEKLFF
TGTGCCAGCGTGGAGGGGGCCGTGCAGGAAAAACTGTTTTTT
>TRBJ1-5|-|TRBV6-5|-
CASCLGGSNQPQHF
TGTGCCAGCTGCCTTGGGGGGTCCAATCAGCCCCAGCATTTT
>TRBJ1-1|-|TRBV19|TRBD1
CATGQGMNTEAFF
TGTGCCACCGGACAGGGTATGAACACTGAAGCTTTCTTT
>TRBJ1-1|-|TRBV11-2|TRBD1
CASRPGQGPTNTEAFF
TGTGCCAGCAGACCGGGACAGGGGCCAACGAACACTGAAGCTTTCTTT
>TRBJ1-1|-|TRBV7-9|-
CASSRTGGNTEAFF
TGTGCCAGCAGCCGAACCGGCGGGAACACTGAAGCTTTCTTT
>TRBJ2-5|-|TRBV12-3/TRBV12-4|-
CASSGGTQYF
TGTGCCAGCAGTGGCGGGACCCAGTACTTC
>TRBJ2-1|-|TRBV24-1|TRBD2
CATSEPLAGAHNEQFF
TGTGCCACCAGTGAGCCACTAGCGGGAGCGCACAATGAGCAGTTCTTC
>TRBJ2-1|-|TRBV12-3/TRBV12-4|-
CASSLEPPDKQFF
TGTGCCAGCAGTTTAGAACCCCCTGACAAGCAGTTCTTC
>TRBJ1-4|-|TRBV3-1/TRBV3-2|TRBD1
CASSQDLTGEGKLFF
TGTGCCAGCAGCCAAGATCTCACAGGGGAAGGAAAACTGTTTTTT